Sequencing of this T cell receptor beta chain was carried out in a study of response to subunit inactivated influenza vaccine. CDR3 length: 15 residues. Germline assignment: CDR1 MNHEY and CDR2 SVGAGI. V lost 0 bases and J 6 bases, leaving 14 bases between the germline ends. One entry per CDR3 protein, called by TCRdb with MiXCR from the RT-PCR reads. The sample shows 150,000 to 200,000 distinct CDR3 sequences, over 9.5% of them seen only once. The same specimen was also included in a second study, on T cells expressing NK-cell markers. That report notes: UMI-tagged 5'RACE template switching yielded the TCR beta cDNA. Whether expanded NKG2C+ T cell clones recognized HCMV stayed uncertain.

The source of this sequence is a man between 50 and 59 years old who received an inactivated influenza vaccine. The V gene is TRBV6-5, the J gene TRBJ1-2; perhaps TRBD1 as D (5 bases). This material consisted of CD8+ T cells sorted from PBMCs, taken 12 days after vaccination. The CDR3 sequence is CASSYSWGSLDGYTF. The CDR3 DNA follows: TGTGCCAGCAGTTACTCGTGGGGGTCTTTGGATGGCTACACCTTC.